The 15 T cell receptor beta chains listed next were all sequenced from one sample in a study of T cell clonality in common variable immunodeficiency. No antigen is known for these receptors. The table came from immunoSEQ multiplex PCR; TCRdb's copy has only in-frame clones and leaves some out. The sample has some 14,000 clones, none seen only once; the top ten hold roughly 12%. Study outcomes and limitations: Common variable immunodeficiency TCR beta sequences reportedly had fewer deletions and N-nucleotide insertions.

The sequenced sample consisted of peripheral blood mononuclear cells. Receptor source: a human donor with common variable immunodeficiency.

On this clone itself: The CDR3 end is not reached by the read, which stops 3 residues before it; the germline J gene fills it in. This rearrangement joins TRBV7-2 to TRBJ1-2, with unresolved D. CDR3 length: 14 residues. Germline CDR1 is SGHTA and CDR2 is FQGNSA. V was pared by 2 bases and J by 2 bases, with 9 bases between. The covered CDR3 bases are TGTGCCAGCAGCTTAAGCAGCGTCAACTATGGC. As protein: CASSLSSVNYG. From start to end, the CDR3 is CASSLSSVNYGYTF.

A few counts support this clone. The sequence runs out 3 residues before the end of the CDR3; the remainder is reconstructed from the germline J gene. The chain recombines TRBV18 with TRBJ1-2; TRBD1 matches at 7 bases. CDR1 is KGHSH and CDR2 is LQKENI in the germline V gene. V gave up 2 bases and J gave up 6 bases; unmatched junction bases: 9. The CDR3 sequence is 15 residues long. The CDR3: CASSPTLGQDNGYTF. Incomplete CDR3 DNA: TGTGCCAGCTCACCAACCCTAGGACAGGATAATGGC.

This clone has only a few counts. The read gets to within 3 residues of the CDR3 end, and the germline J gene fills in the rest. V gene TRBV19 combines with J gene TRBJ1-5; no reliable D call. The CDR3 length is 14 residues. Looked up from germline, CDR1 is LNHDA and CDR2 is SQIVND (reference sequence). The germline V and J ends were trimmed by 4 bases and 7 bases, with 14 bases remaining between them. Partial CDR3 DNA: TGTGCCAGTAGTAACACGGGGAACTGGCAGCCC. Amino acid sequence: CASSNTGNWQP. The whole CDR3 protein is CASSNTGNWQPQHF.

This clone was seen a handful of times. The read stops 3 residues short of the end of the CDR3; the missing end is completed from the germline J gene. The rearrangement joins TRBV2 to TRBJ1-5; D is ambiguous. The length of the CDR3 is 15 residues. Per the germline V gene, CDR1 is SNHLY and CDR2 is FYNNEI. The V end was cut by 7 bases, the J end by 2 bases, with 15 bases between. The part of the CDR3 DNA that was read is TGTGCCAGCACCCCCAACGGGGTGGGCAATCAGCCC. Its protein product is CASTPNGVGNQP. The entire CDR3 protein is CASTPNGVGNQPQHF. The full variable domain, completed using reference TRBV2 and TRBJ1-5, is EPEVTQTPSHQVTQMGQEVILRCVPISNHLYFYWYRQILGQKVEFLVSFYNNEISEKSEIFDDQFSVERPDGSNFTLKIRSTKLEDSAMYFCASTPNGVGNQPQHFGDGTRLSIL.

By its share, this clone is medium-sized. The CDR3 is cut off 3 residues early in the read; its end comes from the germline J gene. The chain combines TRBV11-3 with TRBJ2-5; perhaps TRBD1 as D (7 bases). The germline V gene encodes CDR1 SGHNT and CDR2 YENEEA. Deletions cut 2 bases from V and 7 bases from J, with 11 bases between. The CDR3 sequence is 13 residues long. The CDR3 loop reads CASSLQGGLTQYF. The sequenced CDR3 bases are TGTGCCAGCAGCTTACAGGGGGGCCTGACC.

This clone was found many times. The read falls 3 residues short of the CDR3 end, and the missing part is taken from the germline J gene. The rearrangement links TRBV29-1 to TRBJ1-2, with 8 bases lining up with TRBD1. The CDR3 runs to 13 residues. Germline V lookup: CDR1 SQVTM, CDR2 ANQGSEA. Trimming at V came to 8 bases and at J to 4 bases, leaving 9 bases not matched to a gene. The CDR3 spells CSSSGGERYGYTF. The sequenced CDR3 bases are TGCAGCTCCTCAGGGGGCGAGCGCTATGGC. Looking up the rest from reference TRBV29-1 and TRBJ1-2 gives the full variable domain: SAVISQKPSRDICQRGTSLTIQCQVDSQVTMMFWYRQQPGQSLTLIATANQGSEATYESGFVIDKFPISRPNLTFSTLTVSNMSPEDSSIYLCSSSGGERYGYTFGSGTRLTVV.

To note about this clone: The CDR3 is cut off 3 residues early in the read; its end comes from the germline J gene. The chain employs TRBV7-9 and TRBJ1-2; 7 bases agree with TRBD1. J gave up 7 bases and V 5 bases, and 10 bases lay outside the gene matches. From germline, CDR1 is SEHNR and CDR2 FQNEAQ (reference sequence). The CDR3 length is 14 residues. CDR3 in amino acids: CASSPGSGGLGYTF. The part of the CDR3 DNA that was read is TGTGCCAGCAGCCCCGGGTCAGGGGGTCTTGGC.

As to this clone: The read finishes 3 residues shy of the CDR3 end, and the germline J gene is used to complete it. The chain links TRBV7-2 to TRBJ2-5; 7 positions agree with TRBD1. The CDR3 contains 13 residues. CDR1 and CDR2 (germline): SGHTA, FQGNSA. The J segment lost 7 bases and the V segment lost 4 bases, leaving 6 bases of the junction unmatched. This CDR3 is CASSSDRETTQYF. Incomplete CDR3 DNA: TGTGCCAGCAGCTCTGACAGGGAGACGACC. Full variable domain (outside the CDR3, taken from reference TRBV7-2 and TRBJ2-5): GAGVSQSPSNKVTEKGKDVELRCDPISGHTALYWYRQSLGQGLEFLIYFQGNSAPDKSGLPSDRFSAERTGGSVSTLTIQRTQQEDSAVYLCASSSDRETTQYFGPGTRLLVL.

A word on this clone: The missing CDR3 end, 3 residues past where the read stops, is filled in from the germline J gene. V is TRBV18 and J is TRBJ2-3; no clear D gene. This CDR3 region has 17 residues. Germline V gene sequence: CDR1 KGHSH, CDR2 LQKENI. V was clipped by 0 bases and J by 6 bases, with 19 bases between them. CDR3 in amino acids: CASSPPYSRLGGDTQYF. CDR3 DNA (partial): TGTGCCAGCTCACCACCTTATTCCCGACTCGGCGGCGATACG.

This clone has more than one count but fewer than ten. The sequenced fragment ends 3 residues before the CDR3 boundary, so the rest is inferred from the germline J gene. The chain is built from TRBV6-2 or TRBV6-3 and TRBJ1-6; D call uncertain. Germline V gives CDR1 MNHEY, CDR2 SVGEGT. The CDR3 runs 14 residues. V lost 4 bases and J lost 8, with 12 bases in between. The sequenced part of the CDR3 DNA is TGTGCCAGCAGTTCGAGCGGGAGCTATTCACCC. Protein: CASSSSGSYSP. The complete CDR3 sequence is CASSSSGSYSPLHF.

The sample holds a few counts of this clone. The read ends 3 residues before the CDR3 terminus; that terminus is restored from the germline J gene. The rearrangement uses TRBV6-2 or TRBV6-3 and TRBJ1-6; 8 positions match TRBD1. Looked up from germline, CDR1 is MNHEY and CDR2 is SVGEGT. Germline trimming cut 6 bases from V and 9 bases from J; bases unmatched to any gene: 10. This CDR3 spans 15 amino acids. The DNA read from the CDR3 is TGTGCCAGCAGCCTCAGGACAGGGCGGTCTTCACCC. Amino acid sequence: CASSLRTGRSSP. The CDR3 in full is CASSLRTGRSSPLHF.

This clone has only a few counts. The read gets to within 3 residues of the CDR3 end, and the germline J gene fills in the rest. V and J are TRBV30 and TRBJ1-1; D unclear. CDR1 is GTSNPN and CDR2 is SVGIG in the germline V gene (reference sequence). Trimming left V 8 bases short and J 2 bases short, with 9 bases between. The CDR3 length is 11 residues. The CDR3 here is CAVRGNTEAFF. CDR3 DNA, as far as it was read: TGTGCCGTTCGGGGAAACACTGAA.

A few counts support this clone. Sequencing ends 3 residues short of the CDR3 end; the germline J gene provides the rest. The rearrangement uses TRBV19 and TRBJ1-1, with D perhaps TRBD1 (6 bases). Germline CDR1 is LNHDA and CDR2 is SQIVND (reference sequence). The germline V and J ends were trimmed by 7 bases and 3 bases, with 12 bases remaining between them. The CDR3 is 13 residues long. The CDR3 region is CASTAGVYTEAFF. The covered CDR3 bases are TGTGCCAGTACGGCAGGGGTGTACACTGAA.

Notes on this clone: The CDR3 end is not reached by the read, which stops 3 residues before it; the germline J gene fills it in. V gene TRBV18 combines with J gene TRBJ2-1, with D hard to call. This CDR3 is 15 amino acids long. CDR1 is KGHSH, CDR2 LQKENI, per germline. V lost 3 bases and J 7 bases, leaving 16 bases between the germline ends. CDR3 sequence reads: CASSPDLDFLNEQFF. The CDR3 DNA, read in part, is TGTGCCAGCTCACCTGATCTAGACTTTCTAAATGAG.

This clone was observed a few times. The sequenced part of the CDR3 DNA is TGCGCCAGCAGCTTGGAGGATGCCAGGGGACCCTACGAG. Its protein product is CASSLEDARGPYE. The CDR3 reads in full as CASSLEDARGPYEQYF. The chain recombines TRBV5-1 with TRBJ2-7, with D maybe TRBD1 (6 bases). Read data end 3 residues before the CDR3 end; the end is taken from the germline J gene. The V end was cut by 0 bases, the J end by 2 bases, with 15 bases between. The germline V gene has CDR1 SGHRS and CDR2 YFSETQ. The CDR3 totals 16 residues.